This T cell receptor beta chain was profiled in a study of OX40 agonist ivuxolimab in advanced cancers. With respect to the entire study: The costimulatory receptor OX40 (CD134) was targeted by ivuxolimab, a fully human IgG2 agonistic monoclonal antibody. Intravenous ivuxolimab was administered to patients every 2 weeks at six dose levels: 0.01, 0.1, 0.3, 1.5, 3 and 10 mg/kg. Among the roughly 50 dose-escalation patients, around 20 had hepatocellular carcinoma, around 15 melanoma, 9 renal cell carcinoma and 9 head and neck cancer. The dose-escalation cohort was 82.7% male with a mean age of roughly 62 years, ranging from roughly 20 to 85. Patients were allowed to have had prior anti-PD-1, anti-PD-L1 or anti-CTLA-4 therapy, and approximately 40% of the dose-escalation patients had been treated with checkpoint inhibitors. Partial responses occurred in three dose-escalation patients: two with cutaneous melanoma and one with hepatocellular carcinoma. The point of sequencing TCRbeta in the periphery was to test whether ivuxolimab changed TCR sequence diversity and drove clonal T-cell expansion. The paper describes the monotherapy dose-escalation part (N ≈ 49 patients) of the phase I trial of ivuxolimab. General findings and caveats noted by the study authors: At doses of 0.1 to 3.0 mg/kg, clonal expansion of both CD4+ and CD8+ blood T cells was observed from baseline to week 6. Low levels of normalized T-cell clonal expansion were also seen in some patients who did not respond. On average, CD8+ T cells showed more expanded clones than CD4+ T cells after ivuxolimab. In the 0.1-3.0 mg/kg groups, partial responders had among the lowest normalized peripheral clonal expansion, particularly in CD8+ T cells. Which antigens the clonally expanded peripheral T cells were specific for was not determined.

Patients with autoimmune disease history or receiving systemic immunosuppression were excluded from the trial. In every dose cohort, peripheral blood was drawn for TCR sequencing at baseline, cycle 4 day 1, and cycle 7 day 1. Samples came from an open-label, multicenter, first-in-human phase I dose-escalation trial of ivuxolimab. Adults with locally advanced or metastatic melanoma, renal cell, hepatocellular, or head and neck squamous cell carcinoma were enrolled in the trial. Before TCR sequencing, CD4+ T cells and CD8+ T cells were sorted from peripheral blood as separate populations. To sequence the TCRbeta CDR3 region, genomic DNA was isolated from the sorted cells. The immunoSEQ Assay was used for sequencing of TCRbeta CDR3 regions. The table was pulled from immuneACCESS by TCRdb, which kept in-frame rearrangements only. Such tables lose some clones; where checked, under half of the loss comes from unresolved V genes, and the rest has no known cause. Present in this sample are about 67,000 clones, about 89% of which were seen just once. Roughly 4% of the sample is in the top ten clones.

In regard to this clone: This receptor's antigen is unknown. There are no base qualities to consult, and no much larger clone falls within one base.

The CDR3 runs 15 amino acids, cysteine and phenylalanine included. Solely the CDR3 DNA is kept, with 45 bases framed from the first base. From a lookup of the germline V gene, CDR1 and CDR2 are MNHEY and SVGAGI. V trim: 4 bases; J trim: 2 bases; unmatched bases: 3. The source was CD4+ or CD8+ T cells sorted from blood, collected in a trial of the OX40 agonist ivuxolimab. The V and J genes are TRBV6-5 and TRBJ2-1, with 9 bases matching TRBD1. The receptor was isolated from an adult with an advanced solid tumor such as melanoma, head and neck, liver or kidney cancer. The CDR3 amino acid sequence is: CASSLDRGAYNEQFF. The sequenced DNA: TGTGCCAGCAGTTTGGACAGGGGAGCCTACAATGAGCAGTTCTTC.